This entry describes one T cell receptor (beta chain). The antigen is not known. Trimming left V 6 bases short and J 7 bases short, with 16 bases between. This CDR3 has 14 amino acids. Germline CDR1 and CDR2: MNHEY and SVGEGT. This record comes from a study of post-analysis software for immune sequencing data. The wider study: Progressive-relapsing, secondary progressive and relapsing-remitting multiple sclerosis were among the disease courses included.

Study findings and constraints: Co-batched samples clustered tightly together by F measure. Four or five TRBV segments (TRBV5-6, TRBV5-1 and TRBV20-1 among them) occurred more frequently in patients than in controls.

TCR beta libraries were prepared from cDNA with unique molecular identifiers. There were roughly 0.95 to 11 million T cells, and 510,000 or so cDNA molecules came from them. One entry per CDR3 protein, called by TCRdb with MiXCR from the PCR reads. The repertoire holds roughly 600,000 distinct CDR3 sequences, around 47% seen once, with around 1.7% in the top ten. The gene calls are TRBV6-2 or TRBV6-3 and TRBJ2-1; D gene ambiguous. This TCR was recovered from a girl aged 5-17 years with multiple sclerosis. Sequencing was performed on blood. CDR3 DNA: TGTGCCAGCAGCCTTGGGTCCAGGACGAATGAGCAGTTCTTC. This translates into CASSLGSRTNEQFF.